Listed here are 4 T cell receptor beta chains from one sample, sequenced in a study of spatial heterogeneity in lung cancer. Time point in this sample: sample taken at primary tumor resection. Whole RNA from tumor, nontumor lung or frozen PBMC was sequenced unsorted. In TCRdb, the 5' RACE reads were re-called with MiXCR into one record per CDR3 protein. The profile shows 5,000 to 5,500 distinct CDR3 sequences, approximately 33% of them singletons. This material consisted of PBMCs, taken at surgery. The receptors were gathered from a female donor with early-stage non-small cell lung cancer.

This clonotype was detected only once. Because the library targeted alpha chains, this beta chain is an off-target read whose size means little. This chain's CDR3 is CSVADRAYEQYF. The CDR3 nucleotides are TGCAGCGTAGCCGACAGAGCCTACGAGCAGTACTTC. This chain joins TRBV29-1 and TRBJ2-7; a possible D gene is TRBD1 (5 bases). V gave up 6 bases and J gave up 2 bases, with 11 bases separating them. Germline loops: CDR1 SQVTM, CDR2 ANQGSEA. This CDR3 spans 12 amino acids.

This clonotype was counted only a few times. This beta chain appears as a stray read in a library generated for alpha chains; its size is not informative. V gene TRBV28 combines with J gene TRBJ2-7; D ambiguous. V was pared by 6 bases and J by 4 bases, with 10 bases between. This CDR3 is built from 12 residues. Germline V gives CDR1 MDHEN, CDR2 SYDVKM. This CDR3 reads CASRTVQYEQYF. In nucleotides, the CDR3 is TGTGCCAGCAGGACCGTACAATACGAGCAGTACTTC.

With respect to this clonotype: This beta chain is an off-target read within a library intended for alpha chains, so its frequency means little. V usage is TRBV5-5 and J usage is TRBJ2-1; unclear D gene. Germline CDR1 SGHKS, CDR2 YYEKEE (reference sequence). The CDR3 is 14 residues long. V lost 3 bases to trimming and J lost 2 bases, with 9 bases between them. Here the CDR3 DNA reads TGTGCCAGCAGCTCTTACGGACCCTACAATGAGCAGTTCTTC. Its translation: CASSSYGPYNEQFF.

This clonotype was seen more than once but under ten times. This beta chain is a stray sequence in a library constructed for alpha chains; its clone size is not meaningful. This chain connects TRBV5-1 to TRBJ2-3, with D perhaps being TRBD1 or TRBD2 (5 bases each). V was shortened by 5 bases and J by 5 bases, with 18 bases between the two germline ends. From germline, CDR1 is SGHRS and CDR2 YFSETQ. The CDR3 consists of 15 residues. The CDR3 here is CASSHRDPRGDTQYF. CDR3 sequence (DNA): TGCGCCAGCAGTCACCGGGACCCGCGCGGAGATACGCAGTATTTT.